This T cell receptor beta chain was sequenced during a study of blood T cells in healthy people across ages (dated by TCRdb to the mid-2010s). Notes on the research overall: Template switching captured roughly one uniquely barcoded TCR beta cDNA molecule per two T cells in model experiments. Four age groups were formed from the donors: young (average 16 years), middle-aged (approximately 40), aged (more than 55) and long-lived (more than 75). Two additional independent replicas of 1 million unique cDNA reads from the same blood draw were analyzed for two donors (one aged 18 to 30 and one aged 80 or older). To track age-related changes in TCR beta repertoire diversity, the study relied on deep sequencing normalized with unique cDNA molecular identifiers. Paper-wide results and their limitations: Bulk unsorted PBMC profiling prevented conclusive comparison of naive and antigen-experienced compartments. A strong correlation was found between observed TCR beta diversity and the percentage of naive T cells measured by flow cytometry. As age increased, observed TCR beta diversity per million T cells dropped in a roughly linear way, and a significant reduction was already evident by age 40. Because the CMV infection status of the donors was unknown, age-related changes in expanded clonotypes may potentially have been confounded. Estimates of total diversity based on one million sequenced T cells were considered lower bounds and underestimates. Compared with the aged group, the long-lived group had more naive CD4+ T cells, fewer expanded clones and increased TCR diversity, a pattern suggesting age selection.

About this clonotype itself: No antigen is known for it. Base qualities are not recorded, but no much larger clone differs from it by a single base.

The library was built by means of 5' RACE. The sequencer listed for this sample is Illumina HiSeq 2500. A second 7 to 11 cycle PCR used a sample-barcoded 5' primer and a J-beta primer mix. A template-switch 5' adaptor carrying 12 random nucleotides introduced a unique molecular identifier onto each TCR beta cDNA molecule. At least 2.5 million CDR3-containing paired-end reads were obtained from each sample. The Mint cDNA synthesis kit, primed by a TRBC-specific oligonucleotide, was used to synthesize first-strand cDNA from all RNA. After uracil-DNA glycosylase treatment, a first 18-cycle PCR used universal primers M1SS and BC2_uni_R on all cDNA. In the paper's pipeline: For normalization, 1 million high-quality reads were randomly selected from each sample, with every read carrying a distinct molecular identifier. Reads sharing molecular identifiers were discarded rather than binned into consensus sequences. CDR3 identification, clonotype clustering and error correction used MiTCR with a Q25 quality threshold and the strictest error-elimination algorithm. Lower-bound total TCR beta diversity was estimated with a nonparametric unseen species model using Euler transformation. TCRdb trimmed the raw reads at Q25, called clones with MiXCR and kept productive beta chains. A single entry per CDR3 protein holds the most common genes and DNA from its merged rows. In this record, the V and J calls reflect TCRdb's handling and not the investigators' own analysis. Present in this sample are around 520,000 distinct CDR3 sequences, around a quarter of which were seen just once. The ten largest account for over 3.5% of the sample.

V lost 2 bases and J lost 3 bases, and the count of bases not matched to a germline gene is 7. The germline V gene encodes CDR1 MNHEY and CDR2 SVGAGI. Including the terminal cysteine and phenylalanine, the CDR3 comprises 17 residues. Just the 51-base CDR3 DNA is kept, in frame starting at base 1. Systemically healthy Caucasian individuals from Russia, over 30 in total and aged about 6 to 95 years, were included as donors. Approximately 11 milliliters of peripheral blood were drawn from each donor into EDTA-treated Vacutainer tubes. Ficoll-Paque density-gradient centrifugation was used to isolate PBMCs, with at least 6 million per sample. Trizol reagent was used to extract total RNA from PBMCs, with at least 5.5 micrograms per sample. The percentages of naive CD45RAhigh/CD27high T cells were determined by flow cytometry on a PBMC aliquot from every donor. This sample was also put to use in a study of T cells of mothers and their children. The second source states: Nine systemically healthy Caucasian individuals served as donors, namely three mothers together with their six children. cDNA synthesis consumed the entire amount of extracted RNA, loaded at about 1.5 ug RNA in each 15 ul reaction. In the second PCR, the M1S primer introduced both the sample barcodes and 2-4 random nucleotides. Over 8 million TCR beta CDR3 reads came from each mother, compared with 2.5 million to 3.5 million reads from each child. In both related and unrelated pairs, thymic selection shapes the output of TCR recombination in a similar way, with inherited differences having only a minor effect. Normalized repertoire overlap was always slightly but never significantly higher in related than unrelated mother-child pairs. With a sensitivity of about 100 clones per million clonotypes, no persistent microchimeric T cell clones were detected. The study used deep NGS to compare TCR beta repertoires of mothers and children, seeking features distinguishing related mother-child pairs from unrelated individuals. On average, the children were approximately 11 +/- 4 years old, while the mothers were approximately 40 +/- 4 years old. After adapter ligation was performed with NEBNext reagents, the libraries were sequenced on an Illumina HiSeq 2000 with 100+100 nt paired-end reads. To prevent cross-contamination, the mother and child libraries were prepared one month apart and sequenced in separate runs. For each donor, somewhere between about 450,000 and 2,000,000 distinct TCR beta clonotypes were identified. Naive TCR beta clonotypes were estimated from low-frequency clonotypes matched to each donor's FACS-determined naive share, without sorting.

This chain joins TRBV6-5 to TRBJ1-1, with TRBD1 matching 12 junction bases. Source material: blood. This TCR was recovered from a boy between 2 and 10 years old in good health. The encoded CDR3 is CASSYTGQGAMDTEAFF. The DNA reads TGTGCCAGCAGTTACACGGGACAGGGGGCGATGGACACTGAAGCTTTCTTT.